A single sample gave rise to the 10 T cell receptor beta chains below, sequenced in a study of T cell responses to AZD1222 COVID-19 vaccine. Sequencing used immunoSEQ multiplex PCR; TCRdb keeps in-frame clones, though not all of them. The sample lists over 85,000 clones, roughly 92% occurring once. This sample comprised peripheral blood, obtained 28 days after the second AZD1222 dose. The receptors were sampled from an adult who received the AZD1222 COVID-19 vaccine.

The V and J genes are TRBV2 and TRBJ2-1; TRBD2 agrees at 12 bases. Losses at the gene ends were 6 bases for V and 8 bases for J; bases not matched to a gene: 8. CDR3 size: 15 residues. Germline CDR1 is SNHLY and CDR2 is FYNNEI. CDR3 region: CASRGTSGGSHEQFF. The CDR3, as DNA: TGTGCCAGCAGGGGAACTAGCGGGGGGTCCCATGAGCAGTTCTTC.

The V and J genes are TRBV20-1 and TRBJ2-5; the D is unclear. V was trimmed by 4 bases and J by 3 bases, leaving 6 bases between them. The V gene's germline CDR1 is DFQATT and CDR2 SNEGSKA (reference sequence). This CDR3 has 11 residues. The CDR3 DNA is TGCAGTGCTAACAACGAAGAGACCCAGTACTTC. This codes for CSANNEETQYF.

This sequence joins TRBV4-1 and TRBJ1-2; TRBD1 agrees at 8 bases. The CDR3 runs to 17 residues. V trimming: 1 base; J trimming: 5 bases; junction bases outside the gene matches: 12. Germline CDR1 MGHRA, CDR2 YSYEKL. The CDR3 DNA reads TGCGCCAGCAGCCAAGGGAGGAGTACAGGGGGGAGGTATGGCTACACCTTC. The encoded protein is CASSQGRSTGGRYGYTF.

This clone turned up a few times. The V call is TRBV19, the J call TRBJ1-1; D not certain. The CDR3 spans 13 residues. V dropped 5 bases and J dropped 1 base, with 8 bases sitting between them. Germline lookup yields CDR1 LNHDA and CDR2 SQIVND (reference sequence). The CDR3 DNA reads TGTGCCAGTAGTTGGGCTTGGAACACTGAAGCTTTCTTT. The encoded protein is CASSWAWNTEAFF.

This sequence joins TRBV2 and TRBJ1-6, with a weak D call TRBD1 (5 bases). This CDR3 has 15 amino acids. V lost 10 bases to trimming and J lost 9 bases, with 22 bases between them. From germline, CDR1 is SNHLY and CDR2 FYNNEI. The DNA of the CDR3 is TGTGCCACCACAAAGGGTGGGGGAAGGGGTTCACCCCTCCACTTT. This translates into CATTKGGGRGSPLHF.

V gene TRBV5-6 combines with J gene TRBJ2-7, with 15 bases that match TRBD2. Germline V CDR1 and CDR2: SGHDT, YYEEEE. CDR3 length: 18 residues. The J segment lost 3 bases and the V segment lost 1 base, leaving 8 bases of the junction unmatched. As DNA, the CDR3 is TGTGCCAGCAGCTTGTTGGGACTAGCGGGGGGTAGGTTCTACGAGCAGTACTTC. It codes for CASSLLGLAGGRFYEQYF.

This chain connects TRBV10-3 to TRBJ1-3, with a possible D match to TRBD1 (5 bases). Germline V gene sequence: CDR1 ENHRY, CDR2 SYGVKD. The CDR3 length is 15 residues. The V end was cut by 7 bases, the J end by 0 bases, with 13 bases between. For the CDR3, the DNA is TGTGCCATCAATTCAGGGCCTTCCTCTGGAAACACCATATATTTT. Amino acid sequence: CAINSGPSSGNTIYF.

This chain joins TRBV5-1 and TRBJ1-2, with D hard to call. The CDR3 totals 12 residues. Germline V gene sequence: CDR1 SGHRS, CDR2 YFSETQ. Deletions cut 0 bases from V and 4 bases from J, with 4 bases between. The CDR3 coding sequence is TGCGCCAGCAGCTTGGAAAGCTATGGCTACACCTTC. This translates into CASSLESYGYTF.

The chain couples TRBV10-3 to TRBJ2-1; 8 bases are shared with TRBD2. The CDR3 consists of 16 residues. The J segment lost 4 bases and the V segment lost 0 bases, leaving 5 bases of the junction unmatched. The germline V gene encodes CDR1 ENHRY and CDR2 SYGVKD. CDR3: CAISESSGGMYNEQFF. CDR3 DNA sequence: TGTGCCATCAGTGAGTCAAGCGGGGGCATGTACAATGAGCAGTTCTTC.

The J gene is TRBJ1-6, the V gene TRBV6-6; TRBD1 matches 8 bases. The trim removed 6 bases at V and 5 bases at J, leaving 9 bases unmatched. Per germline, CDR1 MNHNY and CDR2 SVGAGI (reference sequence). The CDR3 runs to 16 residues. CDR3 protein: CASSREQGVNNSPLHF. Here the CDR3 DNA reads TGTGCCAGCAGCCGTGAACAGGGGGTTAATAATTCACCCCTCCACTTT.